These 8 T cell receptor beta chains were sequenced from one sample in a study of blood T cell repertoires in COVID-19. The repertoire was sequenced with immunoSEQ multiplex PCR; TCRdb's copy has only in-frame clones and lacks some. The data contain some 380,000 clones, roughly 86% of them singletons. Sequences were obtained from PBMCs or T cells enriched from blood (not recorded which). The source is a woman aged 40 to 50 with acute COVID-19.

The chain recombines TRBV5-1 with TRBJ2-2; 9 bases map to TRBD2. The germline V gene has CDR1 SGHRS and CDR2 YFSETQ. The CDR3 runs 16 residues. The ends lost 4 bases at V and 1 base at J; junction bases unmatched: 5. The CDR3 here is CASSRYSGGNTGELFF. CDR3 coding DNA: TGCGCCAGCAGCCGATATAGCGGGGGGAACACCGGGGAGCTGTTTTTT.

The genes are TRBV15 and TRBJ1-4; D unresolved. The length of the CDR3 is 14 residues. V shed 0 bases and J shed 5 bases, with 7 bases lying between them. Germline V gene lookup returns CDR1 LNHNV and CDR2 YYDKDF (reference sequence). CDR3 coding DNA: TGTGCCACCAGCAGAGAAGGGAGCAATGAAAAACTGTTTTTT. Protein: CATSREGSNEKLFF.

This chain connects TRBV2 to TRBJ1-2; 8 nucleotides line up with TRBD1. Germline CDR1 SNHLY, CDR2 FYNNEI. V lost 6 bases to trimming and J lost 2 bases; unmatched junction nucleotides: 8. The CDR3 runs to 15 residues. The CDR3, as DNA: TGTGCCAGCAGAAGAGCCGGGACAGGCAACTATGGCTACACCTTC. This gives the protein CASRRAGTGNYGYTF.

This chain joins TRBV27 and TRBJ2-7, with 8 bases identical to TRBD1. The CDR3 has 14 residues. Germline V gene lookup returns CDR1 MNHEY and CDR2 SMNVEV (reference sequence). The junction had 5 bases not matched to a gene; V was cut back by 1 base and J by 6 bases. The CDR3 region has the DNA TGTGCCAGCAGTTTATTTGGACAGGGTAGCGAGCAGTACTTC. The encoded protein is CASSLFGQGSEQYF.

CDR3 region: CASSLAWTGGYNEQFF. CDR3 bases: TGTGCCAGCAGCTTAGCATGGACAGGGGGTTACAATGAGCAGTTCTTC. V and J are TRBV7-9 and TRBJ2-1, with 10 bases identical to TRBD1. Germline lookup yields CDR1 SEHNR and CDR2 FQNEAQ (reference sequence). This CDR3 is built from 16 residues. V trimming: 0 bases; J trimming: 4 bases; junction bases outside the gene matches: 3. The full variable domain, with the rest looked up from reference TRBV7-9 and TRBJ2-1, is DTGVSQNPRHKITKRGQNVTFRCDPISEHNRLYWYRQTLGQGPEFLTYFQNEAQLEKSRLLSDRFSAERPKGSFSTLEIQRTEQGDSAMYLCASSLAWTGGYNEQFFGPGTRLTVL.

V gene TRBV7-7 combines with J gene TRBJ2-5, with no clear D. CDR1 SSHAT and CDR2 FNYEAQ come from the germline V gene (reference sequence). The CDR3 runs 15 residues. The germline V and J ends were trimmed by 1 base and 2 bases, with 11 bases remaining between them. CDR3 nucleotide sequence: TGTGCCAGCAGCTTAGACCTTGGCAGTCAAGAGACCCAGTACTTC. Translating gives CASSLDLGSQETQYF.

This clone was observed a few times. This chain links TRBV15 with TRBJ1-2; 8 positions agree with TRBD1. Germline lookup yields CDR1 LNHNV and CDR2 YYDKDF (reference sequence). The V and J ends lost 5 bases and 3 bases, in that order; junction bases with no gene match: 5. This CDR3 spans 14 amino acids. CDR3 coding DNA: TGTGCCACCAGCGCCTCAGGGGGCTACTATGGCTACACCTTC. This translates into CATSASGGYYGYTF.

The chain employs TRBV2 and TRBJ2-2; 8 bases align to TRBD1. From germline, CDR1 is SNHLY and CDR2 FYNNEI. The CDR3 runs 14 residues. Trimming took 6 bases from V and 6 from J; bases not matched to a gene: 6. The CDR3 region is CASSYSQGAGELFF. CDR3 DNA: TGTGCCAGCAGCTACTCACAGGGGGCCGGGGAGCTGTTTTTT.